What follows is one T cell receptor beta chain and its context. The antigen remains undetermined. Germline loops: CDR1 MDHEN, CDR2 SYDVKM. Trimming removed 3 bases at V and 2 bases at J, with 14 bases between. This CDR3 contains 15 residues. This sample was included in a study of shared clonotypes between healthy human individuals. Study background: For every donor, three CD4 naive, three CD4 memory, two CD8 naive and one CD8 memory plates were used. Points from the study as a whole: Rarefaction showed that sequencing of sorted subsets was incomplete (despite large depth). Sampling was confined to blood; repertoires within tissues likely differ. Sharing across four donors was highest in naive CD4 (around 5%) and lowest in memory CD8 (approximately 0.4%).

Generated by immunoSEQ multiplex PCR, the TCRdb table keeps only in-frame clones and is missing some. This sample has hundreds of thousands of clones, with 95% to 98% found just once. This TCR was sampled from a woman in her thirties in good health. The sample taken for sequencing was naive CD4+ T cells sorted from blood. Noted subset: CD45RA+ positively selected. V gene TRBV28 combines with J gene TRBJ2-7; possibly TRBD1 or TRBD2 for D (6 bases each). The CDR3 nucleotides are TGTGCCAGCAGTTTCTCGGGGGCCCGAACCTACGAGCAGTACTTC. Encoded protein: CASSFSGARTYEQYF.